Listed below are T cell receptor beta chains from one sample, sequenced in a study of regulatory T cells in long-lasting Graves disease. TCRdb itself ran the multiplex PCR reads through MiXCR, one entry per CDR3 protein. The sample includes around 470,000 distinct CDR3 sequences, approximately 14% of them seen just once. These data also formed part of another study, on T cells in Graves' hyperthyroidism and ophthalmopathy.

The specimen comprised peripheral blood mononuclear cells (PBMCs), sampled at new diagnosis, from a patient treated with antithyroid drugs. These receptors originate from a woman in her fifties or sixties with Graves disease. Both conserved end residues are part of each CDR3. The order of the fields is clone size, D gene, V gene, J gene, CDR3 DNA, CDR3 protein. The D gene is left open where the match is weak. Clone size appears in some rows only: once, few, many, or a class for an expanded clone.

many	-	TRBV11-2	TRBJ2-5	TGTGCCAGCAGCTTAGATGGGCCCCTCGGGACCCAGTACTTC	CASSLDGPLGTQYF
many	-	TRBV5-1	TRBJ2-1	TGCGCCAGCAGCTACATATCTGGCGGATCCAATGAGCAGTTCTTC	CASSYISGGSNEQFF
many	-	TRBV10-3	TRBJ2-2	TGTGCCATCAGCGTACAAAGAACATATACCGGGGAGCTGTTTTTT	CAISVQRTYTGELFF
many	-	TRBV5-1	TRBJ2-2	TGCGCCAGCAGCTGGACCGGGGGCTCGGGCACCGGGGAGCTGTTTTTT	CASSWTGGSGTGELFF
few	-	TRBV3-1	TRBJ2-3	TGTGCCAGCAGCCAAGGGACCGGTGCAGATACGCAGTATTTT	CASSQGTGADTQYF
-	TRBD2	TRBV7-9	TRBJ2-7	TGTGCCAGCAGCTGGGCGGGGGAGGGCGAGCAGTACTTC	CASSWAGEGEQYF
few	-	TRBV6-1	TRBJ2-1	TGTGCCACCCTTCCCGGGGGTAGCTCCTACAATGAGCAGTTCTTC	CATLPGGSSYNEQFF
many	TRBD1	TRBV3-1	TRBJ1-1	TGTGCCAGCAGCCAAGAGGACAGGGTTGTTGAAGCTTTCTTT	CASSQEDRVVEAFF
many	-	TRBV6-1	TRBJ2-7	TGTGCCAGCAGCTTAATGGGGAACTACGAGCAGTACTTC	CASSLMGNYEQYF
many	TRBD2	TRBV7-9	TRBJ2-5	TGTGCCAGCAGCACCTTAGCCGGGACTAAAGAGACCCAGTACTTC	CASSTLAGTKETQYF
-	TRBD1	TRBV2	TRBJ1-5	TGTGCCAGCGGGGCGACAGGGTCCCTTGGCAATCAGCCCCAGCATTTT	CASGATGSLGNQPQHF
many	TRBD2	TRBV10-1	TRBJ2-1	TGCGCCAGCAGTGAAACAGCGGGAGGGCGGGATGAGCAGTTCTTC	CASSETAGGRDEQFF
many	-	TRBV28	TRBJ2-2	TGTGCCAGCAGTTTATGGTACACCACCGGGGAGCTGTTTTTT	CASSLWYTTGELFF
few	-	TRBV28	TRBJ2-1	TGTGCCAGCACCACTTGGGAGTCCTACAATGAGCAGTTCTTC	CASTTWESYNEQFF
few	TRBD1	TRBV5-1	TRBJ2-1	TGCGCCAGCAGCGGGGGGACAGGTCCTATCTACAATGAGCAGTTCTTC	CASSGGTGPIYNEQFF
-	-	TRBV11-2	TRBJ2-2	TGTGCCAGCAGGATCCCAGGGGGGGAGGACACCGGGGAGCTGTTTTTT	CASRIPGGEDTGELFF
many	-	TRBV28	TRBJ1-5	TGTGCCAGCTCTGAGCTTCAGCCCCAGCATTTT	CASSELQPQHF
many	TRBD1	TRBV6-1	TRBJ1-2	TGTGCCAGCAGCCCTACAGGGGGTGTCTATGGCTACACCTTC	CASSPTGGVYGYTF
-	-	TRBV30	TRBJ1-2	TGTGCCTGGAGTGGACAGTTTTCTAACTATGGCTACACCTTC	CAWSGQFSNYGYTF
many	TRBD2	TRBV2	TRBJ2-1	TGTGCCAGCAGTGAGCGGACTAGCGGGAGGCTTGGTGAGCAGTTCTTC	CASSERTSGRLGEQFF
-	-	TRBV28	TRBJ2-7	TGTGCCAGCAGTTTCGGCGACAGACACTACTCCTACGAGCAGTACTTC	CASSFGDRHYSYEQYF
-	TRBD2	TRBV19	TRBJ2-1	TGTGCCAGTAGTATCATAGCGGGAGGAGGGAATGAGCAGTTCTTC	CASSIIAGGGNEQFF
many	-	TRBV28	TRBJ2-7	TGTGCCAGCAGTTCACAGGGTCCCCACGAGCAGTACTTC	CASSSQGPHEQYF
many	-	TRBV7-2	TRBJ2-2	TGTGCCAGCAGCTTCCAGGTTGCGGTTGAGCACGGGGAGCTGTTTTTT	CASSFQVAVEHGELFF
-	-	TRBV7-9	TRBJ1-4	TGTGCCAGCAGCTTACAGGTGGGGAGTGAAAAACTGTTTTTT	CASSLQVGSEKLFF
many	TRBD1	TRBV6-5	TRBJ2-7	TGTGCCAGCAGTTACAACACCGGGACAGGGCAACCCTACGAGCAGTACTTC	CASSYNTGTGQPYEQYF
-	TRBD1	TRBV7-6	TRBJ2-3	TGTGCCAGCAGCCGGGGACAGGGCCGGGGCACAGATACGCAGTATTTT	CASSRGQGRGTDTQYF
-	-	TRBV11-2	TRBJ1-5	TGTACCAGCAGCTTAGGGGGGGGGTATAGCAATCAGCCCCAGCATTTT	CTSSLGGGYSNQPQHF
-	-	TRBV11-2	TRBJ2-5	TGTGCCAGCAGCCTGGCGACAAACGGGGGAGAGACCCAGTACTTC	CASSLATNGGETQYF
few	TRBD1	TRBV7-9	TRBJ2-7	TGTGCCAGCAGCGCAACGGGACAGGGGAGTGACGAGCAGTACTTC	CASSATGQGSDEQYF
-	TRBD1	TRBV27	TRBJ2-5	TGTGCCAGCAGCCCGGACAGGGGACCCCAAGAGACCCAGTACTTC	CASSPDRGPQETQYF
few	-	TRBV28	TRBJ2-3	TGTGCCTCAGGGGCAGCGGATACGCAGTATTTT	CASGAADTQYF
few	-	TRBV5-6	TRBJ1-5	TGTGCCAGCAGCTTGTGGTTCGGCAATCAGCCCCAGCATTTT	CASSLWFGNQPQHF
many	TRBD2	TRBV7-2	TRBJ2-1	TGTGCCAGCAGCTTAAGGACTAGCTCCTACAATGAGCAGTTCTTC	CASSLRTSSYNEQFF
many	-	TRBV7-3	TRBJ2-2	TGTGCCAGCAGGGCCAGCCAGGCCGGGGAGCTGTTTTTT	CASRASQAGELFF
many	-	TRBV6-4	TRBJ2-1	TGTGCCAGCAGTGACAGGGAAGGAGCCTACAATGAGCAGTTCTTC	CASSDREGAYNEQFF
few	-	TRBV29-1	TRBJ2-7	TGCAGCGTTCGTCTCATCCGGGACACCTACGAGCAGTACTTC	CSVRLIRDTYEQYF
many	-	TRBV2	TRBJ2-7	TGTGCCAGCAGCCCCGCCCGAGGGGGGGACAGCTCCTACGAGCAGTACTTC	CASSPARGGDSSYEQYF
-	TRBD2	TRBV10-1	TRBJ2-7	TGCGCCAGCAGTGAGTTTACCGGGACTAAAGAGCAGTACTTC	CASSEFTGTKEQYF
many	-	TRBV29-1	TRBJ1-3	TGCAGCGTTGAGGGGGCCTCTAATAGAAACACCATATATTTT	CSVEGASNRNTIYF
-	-	TRBV7-9	TRBJ2-1	TGTGCCAGCAACCCTCGTGAGGACAATGAGCAGTTCTTC	CASNPREDNEQFF
many	TRBD1	TRBV6-9	TRBJ2-5	TGTGCCAGCAGTTCCGCCTCCGGGACAGGGTTTTTTTCCGAGACCCAGTACTTC	CASSSASGTGFFSETQYF
many	TRBD2	TRBV7-9	TRBJ2-7	TGTGCCAGCAGCGAGCTATCGGGACTAGCTGTCGAGCAGTACTTC	CASSELSGLAVEQYF
few	-	TRBV9	TRBJ2-4	TGTGCCAGCAGCGTAGGCGGAGCAGCGGGCATTCAGTACTTC	CASSVGGAAGIQYF
few	-	TRBV3-1	TRBJ2-1	TGTGCCAGCAGCCAAGCCGCCACCGGCTCCTACAATGAGCAGTTCTTC	CASSQAATGSYNEQFF
-	-	TRBV9	TRBJ2-2	TGTGCCAGCAGCGTAGGACTAGGCCGAGCCGGGGAGCTGTTTTTT	CASSVGLGRAGELFF
few	-	TRBV4-1	TRBJ2-7	TGCGCCAGCAGCAAGGAGGCAGTCCGACCAAGGGAGCAGTACTTC	CASSKEAVRPREQYF
-	-	TRBV5-1	TRBJ2-2	TGCGCCAGCACACGAATCGGGGAGGTCCCCGGGGAGCTGTTTTTT	CASTRIGEVPGELFF
-	-	TRBV25-1	TRBJ2-1	TGTGCCAGCAGTGAATTATGGCAGGGGGGAAACAATGAGCAGTTCTTC	CASSELWQGGNNEQFF
many	-	TRBV5-5	TRBJ1-2	TGCGCCAGCAGCTTGGATGCTGGGGGCGGTGGCTACACCTTC	CASSLDAGGGGYTF
-	TRBD2	TRBV3-1	TRBJ2-1	TGTGCCAGCAGCCCAACCCGGCCTAGCGGGAGGCCGAATGAGCAGTTCTTC	CASSPTRPSGRPNEQFF
few	-	TRBV7-2	TRBJ2-1	TGTGCCAGCAGCTTAATGGGGTTCGGTGCGGATGAGCAGTTCTTC	CASSLMGFGADEQFF